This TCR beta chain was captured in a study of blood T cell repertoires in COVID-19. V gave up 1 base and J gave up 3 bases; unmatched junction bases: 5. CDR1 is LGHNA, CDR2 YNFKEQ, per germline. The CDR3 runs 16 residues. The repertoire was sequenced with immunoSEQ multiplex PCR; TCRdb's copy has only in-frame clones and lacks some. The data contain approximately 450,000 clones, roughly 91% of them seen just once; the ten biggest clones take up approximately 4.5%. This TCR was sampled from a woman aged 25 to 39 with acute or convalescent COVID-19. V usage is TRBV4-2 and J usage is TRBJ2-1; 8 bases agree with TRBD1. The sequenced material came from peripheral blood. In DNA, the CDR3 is TGTGCCAGCAGCCAAGCGTGGGACAGGTTCTACAATGAGCAGTTCTTC. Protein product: CASSQAWDRFYNEQFF.